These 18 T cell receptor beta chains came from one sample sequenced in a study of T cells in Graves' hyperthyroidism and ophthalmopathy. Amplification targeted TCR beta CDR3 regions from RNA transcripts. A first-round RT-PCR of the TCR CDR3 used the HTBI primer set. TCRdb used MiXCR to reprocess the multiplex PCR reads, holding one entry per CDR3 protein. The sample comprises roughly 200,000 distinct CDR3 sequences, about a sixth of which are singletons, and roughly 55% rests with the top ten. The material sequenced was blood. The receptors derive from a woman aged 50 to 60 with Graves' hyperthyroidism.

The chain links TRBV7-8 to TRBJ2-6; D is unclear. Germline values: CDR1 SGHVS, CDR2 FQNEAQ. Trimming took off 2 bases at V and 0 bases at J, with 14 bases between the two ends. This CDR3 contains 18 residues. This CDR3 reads CASSLLLRISSGANVLTF. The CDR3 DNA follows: TGTGCCAGCAGCTTACTCTTAAGAATTAGCTCTGGGGCCAACGTCCTGACTTTC. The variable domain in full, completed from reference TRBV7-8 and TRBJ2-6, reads GAGVSQSPRYKVAKRGQDVALRCDPISGHVSLFWYQQALGQGPEFLTYFQNEAQLDKSGLPSDRFFAERPEGSVSTLKIQRTQQEDSAVYLCASSLLLRISSGANVLTFGAGSRLTVL.

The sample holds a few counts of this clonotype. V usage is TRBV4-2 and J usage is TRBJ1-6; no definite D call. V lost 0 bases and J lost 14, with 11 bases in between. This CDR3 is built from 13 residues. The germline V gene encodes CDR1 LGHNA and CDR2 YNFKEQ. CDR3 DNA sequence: TGTGCCAGCAGCCAAGATCGGACGGCCACCCTCCACTTT. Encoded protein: CASSQDRTATLHF.

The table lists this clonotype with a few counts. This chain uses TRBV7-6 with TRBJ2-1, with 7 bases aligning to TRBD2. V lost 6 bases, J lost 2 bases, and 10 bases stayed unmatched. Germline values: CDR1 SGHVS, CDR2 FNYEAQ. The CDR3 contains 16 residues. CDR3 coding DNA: TGTGCCAGCAGACCTCGGGAGGAAGGTCCCTACAATGAGCAGTTCTTC. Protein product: CASRPREEGPYNEQFF.

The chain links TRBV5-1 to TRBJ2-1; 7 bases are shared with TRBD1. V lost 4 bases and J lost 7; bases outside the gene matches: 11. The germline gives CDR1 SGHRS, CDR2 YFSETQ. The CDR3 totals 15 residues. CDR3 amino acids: CASSRDSLSLNEQFF. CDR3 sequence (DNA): TGCGCCAGCAGCAGGGACAGTCTTTCTCTGAATGAGCAGTTCTTC.

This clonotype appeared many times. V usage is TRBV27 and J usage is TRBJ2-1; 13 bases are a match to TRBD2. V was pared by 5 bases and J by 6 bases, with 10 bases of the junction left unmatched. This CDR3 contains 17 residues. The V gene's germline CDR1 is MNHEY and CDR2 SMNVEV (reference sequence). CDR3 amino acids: CASSPRLGTSGTNEQFF. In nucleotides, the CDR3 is TGTGCCAGCAGTCCCCGCCTGGGGACTAGCGGGACCAATGAGCAGTTCTTC.

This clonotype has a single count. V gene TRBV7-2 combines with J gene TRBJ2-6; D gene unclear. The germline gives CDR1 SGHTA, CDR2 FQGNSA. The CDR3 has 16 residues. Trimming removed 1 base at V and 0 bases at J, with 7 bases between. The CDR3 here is CASSLVWNSGANVLTF. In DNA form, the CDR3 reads TGTGCCAGCAGCTTAGTTTGGAACTCTGGGGCCAACGTCCTGACTTTC.

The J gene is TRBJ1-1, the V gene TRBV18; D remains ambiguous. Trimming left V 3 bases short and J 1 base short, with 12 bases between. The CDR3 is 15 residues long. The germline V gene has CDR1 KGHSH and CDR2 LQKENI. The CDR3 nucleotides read TGTGCCAGCTCACCCTCTGCGCAGCCGAACACTGAAGCTTTCTTT. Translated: CASSPSAQPNTEAFF.

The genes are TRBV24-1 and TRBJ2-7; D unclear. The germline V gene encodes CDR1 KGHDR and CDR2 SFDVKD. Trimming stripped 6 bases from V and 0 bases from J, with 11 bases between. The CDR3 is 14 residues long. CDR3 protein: CATSRAGSSYEQYF. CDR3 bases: TGTGCCACCAGTCGGGCAGGCAGCTCCTACGAGCAGTACTTC.

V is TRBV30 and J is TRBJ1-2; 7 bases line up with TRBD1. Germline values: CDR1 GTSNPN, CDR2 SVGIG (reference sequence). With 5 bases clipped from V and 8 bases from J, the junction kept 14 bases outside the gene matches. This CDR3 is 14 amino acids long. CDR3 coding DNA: TGTGCCTGGGGGGACAGCGGTCGGGCAGTCGGCTACACCTTC. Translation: CAWGDSGRAVGYTF.

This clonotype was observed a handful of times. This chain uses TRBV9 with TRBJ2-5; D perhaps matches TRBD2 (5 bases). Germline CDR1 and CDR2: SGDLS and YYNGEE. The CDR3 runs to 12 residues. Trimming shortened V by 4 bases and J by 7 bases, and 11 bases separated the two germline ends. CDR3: CASSPGMGTQYF. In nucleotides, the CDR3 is TGTGCCAGCAGCCCGGGGATGGGGACCCAGTACTTC.

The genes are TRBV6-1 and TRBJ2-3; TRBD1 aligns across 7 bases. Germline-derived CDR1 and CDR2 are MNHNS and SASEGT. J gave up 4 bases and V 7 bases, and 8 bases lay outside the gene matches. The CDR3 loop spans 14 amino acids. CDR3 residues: CASIRGGTADTQYF. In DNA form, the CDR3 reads TGTGCCAGCATCAGAGGGGGCACGGCAGATACGCAGTATTTT.

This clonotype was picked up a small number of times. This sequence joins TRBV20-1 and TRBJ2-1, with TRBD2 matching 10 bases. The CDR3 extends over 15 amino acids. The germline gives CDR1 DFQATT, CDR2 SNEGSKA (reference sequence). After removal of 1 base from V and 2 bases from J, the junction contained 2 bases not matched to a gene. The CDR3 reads CSARVLAGAYNEQFF. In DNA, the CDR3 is TGCAGTGCTAGAGTTCTAGCGGGGGCCTACAATGAGCAGTTCTTC.

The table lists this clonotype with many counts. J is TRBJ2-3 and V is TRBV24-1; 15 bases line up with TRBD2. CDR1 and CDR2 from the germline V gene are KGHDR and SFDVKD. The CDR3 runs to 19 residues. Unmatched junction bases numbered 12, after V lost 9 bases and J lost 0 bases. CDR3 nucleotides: TGTGCCACCGAGGGTGCGGGACTAGCGGGAGGACCTAGCACAGATACGCAGTATTTT. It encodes CATEGAGLAGGPSTDTQYF.

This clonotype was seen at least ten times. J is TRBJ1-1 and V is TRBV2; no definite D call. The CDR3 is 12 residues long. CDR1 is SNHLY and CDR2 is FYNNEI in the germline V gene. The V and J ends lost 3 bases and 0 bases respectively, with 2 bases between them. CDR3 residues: CASSDLNTEAFF. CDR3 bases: TGTGCCAGCAGTGACTTGAACACTGAAGCTTTCTTT.

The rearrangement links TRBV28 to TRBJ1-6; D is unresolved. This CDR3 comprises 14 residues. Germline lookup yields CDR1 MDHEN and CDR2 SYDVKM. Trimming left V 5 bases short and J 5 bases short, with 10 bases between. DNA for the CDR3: TGTGCCAGCAGTAGGACGGTTAATAATTCACCCCTCCACTTT. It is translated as CASSRTVNNSPLHF.

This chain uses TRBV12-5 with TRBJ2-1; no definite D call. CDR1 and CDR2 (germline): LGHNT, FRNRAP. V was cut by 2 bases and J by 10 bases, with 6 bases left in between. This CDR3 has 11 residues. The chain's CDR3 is CASGLRREQFF. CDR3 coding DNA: TGTGCTAGTGGTTTGAGACGGGAGCAGTTCTTC.

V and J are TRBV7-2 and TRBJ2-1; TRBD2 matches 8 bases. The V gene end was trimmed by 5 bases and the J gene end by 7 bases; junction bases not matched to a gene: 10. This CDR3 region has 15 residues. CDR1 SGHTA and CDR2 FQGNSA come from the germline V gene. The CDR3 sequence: CASSAREGGRNEQFF. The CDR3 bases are TGTGCCAGCAGCGCTCGGGAGGGAGGTCGGAATGAGCAGTTCTTC.

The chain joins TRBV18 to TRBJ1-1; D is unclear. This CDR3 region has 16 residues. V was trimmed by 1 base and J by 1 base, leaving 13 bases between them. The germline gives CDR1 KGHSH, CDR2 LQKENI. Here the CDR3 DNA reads TGTGCCAGCTCACCACGGCAGTCTACGACGAACACTGAAGCTTTCTTT. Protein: CASSPRQSTTNTEAFF. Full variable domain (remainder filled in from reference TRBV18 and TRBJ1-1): NAGVMQNPRHLVRRRGQEARLRCSPMKGHSHVYWYRQLPEEGLKFMVYLQKENIIDESGMPKERFSAEFPKEGPSILRIQQVVRGDSAAYFCASSPRQSTTNTEAFFGQGTRLTVV.